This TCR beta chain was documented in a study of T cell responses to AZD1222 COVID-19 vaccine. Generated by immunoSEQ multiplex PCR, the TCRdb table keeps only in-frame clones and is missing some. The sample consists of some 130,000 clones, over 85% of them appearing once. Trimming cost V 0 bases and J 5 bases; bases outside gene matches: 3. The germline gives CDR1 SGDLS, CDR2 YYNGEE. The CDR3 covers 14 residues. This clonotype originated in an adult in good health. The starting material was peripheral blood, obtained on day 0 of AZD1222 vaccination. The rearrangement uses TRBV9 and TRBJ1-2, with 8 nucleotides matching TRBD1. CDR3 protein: CASSVEGTGYGYTF. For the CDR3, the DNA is TGTGCCAGCAGCGTAGAGGGGACAGGATATGGCTACACCTTC.